This entry describes one TCR beta chain. Its specificity is not known. The sample comes from a study of cytomegalovirus exposure and HLA in healthy donors. The CDR3 extends over 17 amino acids. V lost 1 base, J lost 4 bases, and 5 bases stayed unmatched. Germline-derived CDR1 and CDR2 are SEHNR and FQNEAQ (reference sequence). General observations from the study: At a 0.05 false discovery rate, a later analysis found some 18,000 TCR beta sequences to be associated with HLA alleles. Clonal expansion was found to be greater in HLA-associated TCR beta chains than in equally common others in a later analysis. Within an earlier analysis, most TCR beta V segments proved productive either about 87% or about 30% of the time.

Researchers ran the PCR with 60 Vbeta and 13 Jbeta primers. How the authors handled the data: An analysis performed later counted roughly 80 million unique TCR beta chains (around 10 million of them shared). Assay: immunoSEQ multiplex PCR; the TCRdb copy retains only in-frame clones and omits some. V, J and clone size derive from that table, while D and trimming were established from the DNA sequence. The sample lists 100,000 or so clones; roughly 13% were seen once. Sequencing input: PBMCs. The sequence was obtained from a man aged 40-49 years in good health and CMV-seropositive. The chain is built from TRBV7-9 and TRBJ2-1; TRBD2 matches at 12 bases. The CDR3: CASSLVGLAGLYNEQFF. The CDR3 bases are TGTGCCAGCAGCTTAGTAGGACTAGCGGGATTGTACAATGAGCAGTTCTTC.